A single sample is the source of the 25 T cell receptor beta chains below, sequenced in a study of blood T cell repertoires in COVID-19. Sequencing used immunoSEQ multiplex PCR; TCRdb keeps in-frame clones, though not all of them. The table shows under 200,000 clones, with about 84% occurring only once. Sequences were obtained from peripheral blood. The receptor set was obtained from a woman under 40 with acute or convalescent COVID-19.

The rearrangement joins TRBV5-1 to TRBJ1-2; 9 bases agree with TRBD1. Germline trimming cut 6 bases from V and 4 bases from J; bases unmatched to any gene: 4. Germline-derived CDR1 and CDR2 are SGHRS and YFSETQ. The CDR3 has 13 amino acids. The CDR3 spells CASTTGGGYGYTF. The DNA for the CDR3 is TGCGCCAGCACAACAGGGGGCGGCTATGGCTACACCTTC.

The V and J genes are TRBV7-2 and TRBJ1-5; 9 nucleotides match TRBD1. J lost 6 bases, V lost 5 bases, and 5 bases had no gene match. The CDR3 is 14 residues long. The germline V gene encodes CDR1 SGHTA and CDR2 FQGNSA. Here the CDR3 DNA reads TGTGCCAGCAGCGAGGACAGGGGTTCTCAGCCCCAGCATTTT. This codes for CASSEDRGSQPQHF.

The V gene is TRBV20-1, the J gene TRBJ2-1; 7 bases align to TRBD2. V shed 3 bases, J shed 0 bases, and the junction held 11 bases outside the gene matches. The CDR3 consists of 17 residues. Looked up from germline, CDR1 is DFQATT and CDR2 is SNEGSKA (reference sequence). CDR3: CSASSGGGGLSYNEQFF. The CDR3 nucleotides are TGCAGTGCTAGTTCCGGTGGGGGGGGTCTCTCCTACAATGAGCAGTTCTTC.

On this clone: The same CDR3 also results from other DNA sequences found in this sample. V usage is TRBV7-2 and J usage is TRBJ2-7; no definite D call. This CDR3 region has 13 residues. The germline CDR1 and CDR2 sequences are SGHTA and FQGNSA. Trimming pared 3 bases from V and 1 base from J, leaving 7 bases between. DNA for the CDR3: TGTGCCAGCAGCTTTTCAGATTCCTACGAGCAGTACTTC. This translates into CASSFSDSYEQYF.

The chain employs TRBV20-1 and TRBJ1-1; D not certain. V lost 3 bases, J lost 7 bases, and 6 bases lay in between. CDR1 DFQATT and CDR2 SNEGSKA come from the germline V gene (reference sequence). The CDR3 is 10 amino acids. This CDR3 is CSASPFEAFF. The CDR3 DNA reads as TGCAGTGCTAGTCCTTTTGAAGCTTTCTTT.

J is TRBJ2-1 and V is TRBV28, with 11 positions matching TRBD2. The CDR3 length is 15 residues. Losses at the gene ends were 5 bases for V and 4 bases for J; bases not matched to a gene: 4. Germline CDR1 reads MDHEN; CDR2 reads SYDVKM. This CDR3 is CASSRSGRGYNEQFF. The CDR3 nucleotides are TGTGCCAGCAGTCGTAGCGGGAGGGGTTACAATGAGCAGTTCTTC.

The chain carries TRBV28 and TRBJ2-7; 7 bases are shared with TRBD1. The CDR3 loop spans 16 amino acids. CDR1 is MDHEN and CDR2 is SYDVKM in the germline V gene. Trimming took 6 bases from V and 4 from J; bases not matched to a gene: 15. Here the CDR3 reads CASRPNRGFLLYEQYF. CDR3 coding DNA: TGTGCCAGCAGGCCAAACAGGGGTTTTCTCCTGTACGAGCAGTACTTC.

This chain connects TRBV6-2 or TRBV6-3 to TRBJ1-2, with TRBD1 identical over 9 bases. Germline values: CDR1 MNHEY, CDR2 SVGEGT. The ends lost 5 bases at V and 8 bases at J; junction bases unmatched: 12. The CDR3 length is 15 residues. Here the CDR3 DNA reads TGTGCCAGCAGTCAGCCTGGAAGACAGGGGGAAGGCTACACCTTC. Translation: CASSQPGRQGEGYTF.

The gene calls are TRBV28 and TRBJ1-2; D is ambiguous. The CDR3 covers 13 residues. Per germline, CDR1 MDHEN and CDR2 SYDVKM. Trimming left V 7 bases short and J 3 bases short, with 12 bases between. The CDR3 sequence: CASNLRGDYGYTF. DNA of the CDR3: TGTGCCAGCAACCTACGAGGAGACTATGGCTACACCTTC.

V and J are TRBV29-1 and TRBJ2-7, with 8 bases that match TRBD1. The CDR3 covers 13 residues. Germline loops: CDR1 SQVTM, CDR2 ANQGSEA. Trimming removed 7 bases from V and 3 bases from J; junction bases left unmatched: 8. In DNA, the CDR3 is TGCAGCGCCTGGACAGGGAGAGACTACGAGCAGTACTTC. Protein: CSAWTGRDYEQYF.

The V call is TRBV28, the J call TRBJ1-5; weak D call: TRBD1 (5 bases). Looked up from germline, CDR1 is MDHEN and CDR2 is SYDVKM. This CDR3 is 16 amino acids long. V was cut by 4 bases and J by 0 bases, with 13 bases left in between. CDR3 DNA sequence: TGTGCCAGCAGTTCAAGACCCGGGGGTAGCAATCAGCCCCAGCATTTT. Amino acid sequence: CASSSRPGGSNQPQHF.

CDR3 sequence reads: CASSFVGGSNQPQHF. CDR3 nucleotide sequence: TGTGCCAGCAGTTTCGTGGGGGGGAGCAATCAGCCCCAGCATTTT. The V call is TRBV28, the J call TRBJ1-5, with D tentatively TRBD1 (5 bases). The germline V gene encodes CDR1 MDHEN and CDR2 SYDVKM. Trimming took off 3 bases at V and 1 base at J, with 10 bases between the two ends. There are 15 residues in the CDR3.

J is TRBJ1-5 and V is TRBV4-2; possible D gene TRBD1, 5 bases. Trimming removed 3 bases at V and 5 bases at J, with 14 bases between. CDR1 and CDR2 (germline): LGHNA, YNFKEQ. The CDR3 contains 15 residues. Here the CDR3 DNA reads TGTGCCAGCAGCCAGCAAGGGGAAGGGGATCAGCCCCAGCATTTT. Translating gives CASSQQGEGDQPQHF.

DNA for the CDR3: TGCAGCGTTGGGACAGCTAATGAAAAACTGTTTTTT. Encoded protein: CSVGTANEKLFF. The chain couples TRBV29-1 to TRBJ1-4; the D gene is possibly TRBD1 (6 bases). V lost 4 bases and J 3 bases, leaving 6 bases between the germline ends. CDR3 length equals 12 residues. Germline V gives CDR1 SQVTM, CDR2 ANQGSEA.

This clone has more than one count but fewer than ten. J is TRBJ2-3 and V is TRBV9; D might be TRBD1 (5 bases). CDR1 SGDLS and CDR2 YYNGEE come from the germline V gene. V lost 1 base and J 8 bases, leaving 11 bases between the germline ends. The CDR3 length is 13 residues. The CDR3 DNA is TGTGCCAGCAGCGTACAGGGAACGGGTACGCAGTATTTT. Translating it yields CASSVQGTGTQYF. Full variable domain (outside the CDR3, taken from reference TRBV9 and TRBJ2-3): DSGVTQTPKHLITATGQRVTLRCSPRSGDLSVYWYQQSLDQGLQFLIQYYNGEERAKGNILERFSAQQFPDLHSELNLSSLELGDSALYFCASSVQGTGTQYFGPGTRLTVL.

The chain links TRBV14 to TRBJ1-1, with D possibly matching TRBD1 (5 bases). The CDR3 totals 19 residues. Looked up from germline, CDR1 is SGHDN and CDR2 is FVKESK. V dropped 1 base and J dropped 1 base, with 22 bases sitting between them. The CDR3 sequence is CASSQGILVGARGNTEAFF. In DNA form, the CDR3 reads TGTGCCAGCAGCCAAGGTATCTTAGTAGGGGCGCGAGGGAACACTGAAGCTTTCTTT.

This clone was seen more than once but under ten times. The chain combines TRBV2 with TRBJ2-1; a possible D gene is TRBD2 (5 bases). The germline CDR1 and CDR2 sequences are SNHLY and FYNNEI. Trimming took 6 bases from V and 1 from J, leaving 10 bases between them. There are 14 residues in the CDR3. The CDR3 bases are TGTGCCAGCAGGGAGGATTTGTCCTACAATGAGCAGTTCTTC. It encodes CASREDLSYNEQFF.

The chain is built from TRBV6-5 and TRBJ1-2, with TRBD1 matching over 8 bases. J lost 7 bases, V lost 5 bases, and 9 bases had no gene match. The germline gives CDR1 MNHEY, CDR2 SVGAGI. The CDR3 is 14 residues long. The CDR3 sequence is CASSPPDRGGGYTF. The DNA of the CDR3 is TGTGCCAGCAGTCCCCCCGACAGGGGAGGTGGCTACACCTTC.

The chain joins TRBV28 to TRBJ1-2; a possible D gene is TRBD1 (6 bases). CDR1 is MDHEN, CDR2 SYDVKM, per germline. The V end lost 7 bases, the J end lost 4 bases, and 10 bases lay between the germline ends. This CDR3 region has 12 residues. The CDR3 sequence is CASTTGFYGYTF. CDR3 sequence (DNA): TGTGCCAGCACCACAGGGTTCTATGGCTACACCTTC.

The V call is TRBV6-5, the J call TRBJ2-7, with 8 bases fitting TRBD1. From germline, CDR1 is MNHEY and CDR2 SVGAGI. This CDR3 spans 14 amino acids. V lost 7 bases and J lost 6; bases outside the gene matches: 11. The CDR3 DNA reads TGTGCCAGCATCATGGACAGGGTTTTGCTCGAGCAGTACTTC. Its translation is CASIMDRVLLEQYF.

The V gene is TRBV10-3, the J gene TRBJ2-1; D possibly corresponds to TRBD1 (6 bases). V gave up 2 bases and J gave up 7 bases, with 15 bases separating them. Germline assignment: CDR1 ENHRY and CDR2 SYGVKD. The CDR3 runs to 15 residues. The CDR3 sequence: CAISEGQGMRNEQFF. The CDR3 coding sequence is TGTGCCATCAGTGAGGGGCAGGGGATGCGGAATGAGCAGTTCTTC.

This sequence joins TRBV9 and TRBJ2-3; 11 bases are a match to TRBD1. V gave up 1 base and J gave up 5 bases; unmatched junction bases: 3. The CDR3 is 15 residues long. Germline V gives CDR1 SGDLS, CDR2 YYNGEE. As DNA, the CDR3 is TGTGCCAGCAGCGTAAGGGGACAGGGGGTAGATACGCAGTATTTT. This sequence encodes CASSVRGQGVDTQYF.

In this sample, this clone turned up once. This chain uses TRBV6-1 with TRBJ1-3; possibly TRBD1 for D (6 bases). V dropped 4 bases and J dropped 3 bases, with 16 bases sitting between them. Germline CDR1 MNHNS, CDR2 SASEGT. The CDR3 is 16 residues long. DNA of the CDR3: TGTGCCAGCAGTGGGTGGACAGCCCAAAGTGGAAACACCATATATTTT. It specifies CASSGWTAQSGNTIYF.

The chain combines TRBV19 with TRBJ1-1; D is ambiguous. CDR3 length: 12 amino acids. Germline V gene lookup returns CDR1 LNHDA and CDR2 SQIVND (reference sequence). V lost 3 bases to trimming and J lost 10 bases, with 12 bases between them. CDR3 DNA sequence: TGTGCCAGTAGTATGGACTACCGGCGAGCTTTCTTT. Its translation: CASSMDYRRAFF.

This chain uses TRBV5-6 with TRBJ2-5, with 11 bases identical to TRBD1. Trimming removed 3 bases from V and 7 bases from J; junction bases left unmatched: 2. Germline loops: CDR1 SGHDT, CDR2 YYEEEE. This CDR3 region has 13 residues. In DNA, the CDR3 is TGTGCCAGCAGCTACGGGACAGGGGGGACCCAGTACTTC. Its translation: CASSYGTGGTQYF.